One and the same sample provided the 20 T cell receptor beta chains below, sequenced in a study of T cell responses to AZD1222 COVID-19 vaccine. Here immunoSEQ multiplex PCR was the method, and the copy in TCRdb shows in-frame clones only, minus some. The sample includes more than 85,000 clones, around 93% of them seen just once. Material: peripheral blood, obtained 28 days after the second AZD1222 dose. The receptors were gathered from an adult who received the AZD1222 COVID-19 vaccine.

This chain connects TRBV29-1 to TRBJ1-1, with TRBD1 as a possible D gene (5 bases). The CDR3 runs 12 residues. The V gene lost 4 bases and the J gene lost 3 bases, with 9 bases spanning the gap. Germline V gene sequence: CDR1 SQVTM, CDR2 ANQGSEA. The CDR3 here is CSVVRDYTEAFF. CDR3 nucleotides: TGCAGCGTTGTTCGGGACTACACTGAAGCTTTCTTT. The full variable domain, with the rest looked up from reference TRBV29-1 and TRBJ1-1, is SAVISQKPSRDICQRGTSLTIQCQVDSQVTMMFWYRQQPGQSLTLIATANQGSEATYESGFVIDKFPISRPNLTFSTLTVSNMSPEDSSIYLCSVVRDYTEAFFGQGTRLTVV.

The rearrangement uses TRBV11-2 and TRBJ1-6, with no clear D. The germline CDR1 and CDR2 sequences are SGHAT and FQNNGV. Trimming took off 1 base at V and 6 bases at J, with 10 bases between the two ends. The CDR3 consists of 15 residues. The CDR3 bases are TGTGCCAGCAGCTTAGTGGCGGGGTTTAATTCACCCCTCCACTTT. The encoded protein is CASSLVAGFNSPLHF. The entire variable domain, with the rest obtained from reference TRBV11-2 and TRBJ1-6, is as follows: EAGVAQSPRYKIIEKRQSVAFWCNPISGHATLYWYQQILGQGPKLLIQFQNNGVVDDSQLPKDRFSAERLKGVDSTLKIQPAKLEDSAVYLCASSLVAGFNSPLHFGNGTRLTVT.

This chain connects TRBV5-1 to TRBJ1-2; 9 bases are a match to TRBD1. Germline V gives CDR1 SGHRS, CDR2 YFSETQ. There are 15 residues in the CDR3. With 3 bases clipped from V and 4 bases from J, the junction kept 7 bases outside the gene matches. The CDR3 nucleotides are TGCGCCAGCAGCTCCTCACAGGGGGCCGGCTATGGCTACACCTTC. It translates to CASSSSQGAGYGYTF.

The chain uses TRBV27 and TRBJ1-6; weak D call: TRBD1 (5 bases). Trimming removed 5 bases from V and 6 bases from J, with 20 bases in between. The CDR3 runs 17 residues. Per germline, CDR1 MNHEY and CDR2 SMNVEV (reference sequence). The CDR3 spells CASSPWGRRVGNSPLHF. CDR3 coding DNA: TGTGCCAGCAGTCCCTGGGGCCGCAGGGTCGGTAATTCACCCCTCCACTTT.

The rearrangement links TRBV28 to TRBJ2-7, with no clear D. The V gene lost 6 bases and the J gene lost 4 bases, with 13 bases spanning the gap. CDR3 length equals 13 residues. Germline loops: CDR1 MDHEN, CDR2 SYDVKM. CDR3 amino acids: CASSPPASYEQYF. The DNA for the CDR3 is TGTGCCAGCAGCCCCCCGGCCTCATACGAGCAGTACTTC.

The J gene is TRBJ1-3, the V gene TRBV5-1; D remains unclear. The CDR3 runs 15 residues. V was shortened by 5 bases and J by 1 base, with 13 bases between the two germline ends. The germline gives CDR1 SGHRS, CDR2 YFSETQ. The CDR3 reads CASRPRVESGNTIYF. CDR3 bases: TGCGCCAGCAGACCAAGGGTTGAGTCTGGAAACACCATATATTTT.

DNA for the CDR3: TGTGCCAGCAGCCGCGAATTTTCCTACGAGCAGTACTTC. Translating it yields CASSREFSYEQYF. The chain recombines TRBV3-1 (or the pseudogene TRBV3-2) with TRBJ2-7, with unresolved D. The CDR3 has 13 residues. The V end lost 4 bases, the J end lost 1 base, and 8 bases lay between the germline ends. The germline V gene has CDR1 LGHDT and CDR2 YNNKEL (reference sequence).

With regard to this clone: Additional DNA sequences in this sample encode the identical CDR3. The chain joins TRBV20-1 to TRBJ2-1, with D hard to call. CDR3 length: 11 residues. V lost 6 bases to trimming and J lost 0 bases, with 3 bases between them. Looked up from germline, CDR1 is DFQATT and CDR2 is SNEGSKA (reference sequence). CDR3 region: CSAPSYNEQFF. In DNA form, the CDR3 reads TGCAGTGCCCCCTCCTACAATGAGCAGTTCTTC.

The chain joins TRBV15 to TRBJ2-5; a possible D gene is TRBD1 (6 bases). The V end was cut by 0 bases, the J end by 2 bases, with 10 bases between. This CDR3 contains 15 residues. Germline V lookup: CDR1 LNHNV, CDR2 YYDKDF (reference sequence). CDR3 amino acids: CATSRDGQLQETQYF. CDR3 bases: TGTGCCACCAGCAGAGATGGACAGCTACAAGAGACCCAGTACTTC.

V is TRBV6-1 and J is TRBJ2-1; 8 bases match TRBD2. Looked up from germline, CDR1 is MNHNS and CDR2 is SASEGT. This CDR3 spans 14 amino acids. Germline trimming cut 3 bases from V and 10 bases from J; bases unmatched to any gene: 8. The CDR3 coding sequence is TGTGCCAGCAGTGATAATGGACTAGCAGGGGAGCAGTTCTTC. Encoded protein: CASSDNGLAGEQFF.

This sequence joins TRBV3-1 (or the pseudogene TRBV3-2) and TRBJ2-7; D gene ambiguous. Trimming removed 0 bases from V and 2 bases from J, with 5 bases in between. Germline V lookup: CDR1 LGHDT, CDR2 YNNKEL (reference sequence). The CDR3 is 13 residues long. CDR3 coding DNA: TGTGCCAGCAGCCAAGATAACCCCTACGAGCAGTACTTC. Its translation is CASSQDNPYEQYF.

The chain joins TRBV7-9 to TRBJ2-5, with D possibly matching TRBD2 (5 bases). V was clipped by 2 bases and J by 3 bases, with 7 bases between them. Per germline, CDR1 SEHNR and CDR2 FQNEAQ (reference sequence). The CDR3 runs 13 residues. For the CDR3, the DNA is TGTGCCAGCAGCTTATCCGGGGAAGAGACCCAGTACTTC. Translated: CASSLSGEETQYF.

This clone was seen a single time. The chain uses TRBV27 and TRBJ2-7, with 9 bases aligning to TRBD1. The J segment lost 4 bases and the V segment lost 8 bases, leaving 6 bases of the junction unmatched. The germline V gene has CDR1 MNHEY and CDR2 SMNVEV (reference sequence). The CDR3 length is 13 residues. The CDR3 is CASGHRGPYEQYF. DNA of the CDR3: TGTGCCAGCGGTCACAGGGGGCCTTACGAGCAGTACTTC.

This sequence joins TRBV7-9 and TRBJ1-1; TRBD1 is a possible D gene (6 bases). Germline loops: CDR1 SEHNR, CDR2 FQNEAQ (reference sequence). CDR3 length equals 14 residues. V was shortened by 10 bases and J by 4 bases, with 19 bases between the two germline ends. The CDR3 loop reads CATFIGGRGTEAFF. The DNA of the CDR3 is TGTGCCACCTTCATTGGGGGGCGCGGCACTGAAGCTTTCTTT.

V and J are TRBV6-5 and TRBJ2-5; the D is unclear. The V gene lost 6 bases and the J gene lost 5 bases, with 10 bases spanning the gap. This CDR3 region has 12 residues. Germline-derived CDR1 and CDR2 are MNHEY and SVGAGI. CDR3 sequence (DNA): TGTGCCAGCAGGTCGGGTTTGGAGACCCAGTACTTC. Translating gives CASRSGLETQYF.

The CDR3 loop reads CASSESIGTGGFYGYTF. The CDR3 DNA is TGCGCCAGCAGTGAGTCGATCGGGACAGGGGGATTCTATGGCTACACCTTC. V gene TRBV10-1 combines with J gene TRBJ1-2; 11 nucleotides line up with TRBD1. The trim removed 0 bases at V and 4 bases at J, leaving 7 bases unmatched. The CDR3 is made up of 17 amino acids. CDR1 and CDR2 (germline): WNHNN, SYGVQD (reference sequence).

This chain links TRBV14 with TRBJ2-7, with D perhaps given as TRBD1 or TRBD2 (5 bases each). CDR1 is SGHDN and CDR2 is FVKESK in the germline V gene. The CDR3 totals 14 residues. Trimming shortened V by 1 base and J by 5 bases, and 12 bases separated the two germline ends. The CDR3 here is CASSQVLGDHEQYF. Here the CDR3 DNA reads TGTGCCAGCAGCCAAGTTCTCGGGGACCACGAGCAGTACTTC.

The rearrangement joins TRBV10-3 to TRBJ1-3, with D unclear. CDR3 length: 11 residues. Germline loops: CDR1 ENHRY, CDR2 SYGVKD. V gave up 3 bases and J gave up 8 bases, with 5 bases separating them. CDR3 amino acids: CAISDWDTIYF. The CDR3, as DNA: TGTGCCATCAGTGACTGGGACACCATATATTTT.

The chain uses TRBV5-1 and TRBJ1-2; TRBD1 aligns across 7 bases. CDR1 is SGHRS and CDR2 is YFSETQ in the germline V gene. V shed 2 bases and J 7 bases; nucleotides not matched to a gene: 5. The CDR3 contains 13 residues. CDR3 protein: CASSFLRGAGYTF. In DNA form, the CDR3 reads TGCGCCAGCAGCTTCCTCAGGGGGGCTGGCTACACCTTC.

V usage is TRBV6-1 and J usage is TRBJ1-1; tentatively, D is TRBD1 (5 bases). The V gene lost 6 bases and the J gene lost 8 bases, with 13 bases spanning the gap. Germline V gene data show CDR1 as MNHNS and CDR2 as SASEGT. CDR3 size: 12 residues. CDR3 sequence reads: CASSPPRTEAFF. The CDR3 nucleotides read TGTGCCAGCAGCCCGCCCAGGACAGAAGCTTTCTTT.